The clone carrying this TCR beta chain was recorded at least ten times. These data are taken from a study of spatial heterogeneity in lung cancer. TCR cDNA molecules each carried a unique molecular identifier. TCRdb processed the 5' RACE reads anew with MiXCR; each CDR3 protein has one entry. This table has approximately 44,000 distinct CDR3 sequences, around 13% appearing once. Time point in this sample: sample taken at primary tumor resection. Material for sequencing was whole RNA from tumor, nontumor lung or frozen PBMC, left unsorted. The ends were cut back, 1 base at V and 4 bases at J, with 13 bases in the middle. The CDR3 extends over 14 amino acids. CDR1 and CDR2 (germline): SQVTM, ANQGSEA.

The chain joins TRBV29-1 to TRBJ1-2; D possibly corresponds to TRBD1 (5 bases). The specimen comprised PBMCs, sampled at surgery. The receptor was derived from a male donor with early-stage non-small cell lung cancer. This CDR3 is CSVEVGDLGYGYTF. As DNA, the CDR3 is TGCAGCGTTGAAGTGGGGGATCTGGGCTATGGCTACACCTTC.